The TCR beta chain described here comes from a study of cytotoxic CD8 clonotypes in ibrutinib-treated CLL. Study-wide context: Treatment had run for a median 12 months, range 6 to 36, when response samples were taken.

General observations from the study: Rising at ibrutinib response, clonality subsequently fell back toward baseline at progression. Treatment saw public clonotypes, which were uncommon, either contract or stay stable.

Regarding this clone: Its target is not known.

The sequencing depth, 1 in 200,000 to 1 in 1 million T cells, was the target. Libraries were prepared by immunoSEQ multiplex PCR; TCRdb keeps only in-frame clonotypes and omits some of them. Found here are 100,000 to 150,000 clones, roughly 85% of them singletons; the top ten hold about 1.9%. Germline CDR1 SGHVS, CDR2 FQNEAQ. The CDR3 consists of 18 residues. With V trimmed by 1 base and J by 5 bases, 10 bases remained unmatched. The material sequenced was PBMCs, taken after 24 months of ibrutinib treatment. The receptor was derived from a human donor with chronic lymphocytic leukemia. The rearrangement links TRBV7-8 to TRBJ2-1, with 11 bases that match TRBD2. The CDR3 is CASSLVILAGGPDNEQFF. CDR3 sequence (DNA): TGTGCCAGCAGCTTAGTTATCCTAGCGGGGGGACCGGACAATGAGCAGTTCTTC.